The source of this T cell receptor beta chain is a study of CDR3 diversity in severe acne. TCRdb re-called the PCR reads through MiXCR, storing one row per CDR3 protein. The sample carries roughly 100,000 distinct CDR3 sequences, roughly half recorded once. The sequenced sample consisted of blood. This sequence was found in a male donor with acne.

The CDR3 bases are TGCAGCGTTCGACCAGGGATTACTGAAGCTTTCTTT. Encoded protein: CSVRPGITEAFF. This chain joins TRBV29-1 and TRBJ1-1; D might be TRBD1 (5 bases). With 5 bases removed from V and 5 bases from J, the gap between germline ends came to 12 bases. This CDR3 has 12 residues. Germline V CDR1 and CDR2: SQVTM, ANQGSEA.